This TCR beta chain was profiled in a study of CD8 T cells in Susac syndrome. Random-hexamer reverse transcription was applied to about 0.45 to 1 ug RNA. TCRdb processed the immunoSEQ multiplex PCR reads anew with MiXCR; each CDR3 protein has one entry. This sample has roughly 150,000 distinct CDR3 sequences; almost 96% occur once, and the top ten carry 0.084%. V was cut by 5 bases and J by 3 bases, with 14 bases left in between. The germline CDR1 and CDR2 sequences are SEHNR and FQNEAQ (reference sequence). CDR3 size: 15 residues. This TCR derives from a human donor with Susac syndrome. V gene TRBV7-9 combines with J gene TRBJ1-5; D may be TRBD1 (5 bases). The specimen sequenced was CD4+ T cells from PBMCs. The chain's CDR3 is CASSPGGAANQPQHF. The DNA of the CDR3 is TGTGCCAGCAGCCCAGGAGGGGCGGCCAATCAGCCCCAGCATTTT.